The 26 T cell receptor beta chains below were found in one sample sequenced in a study of blood T cell repertoires in COVID-19. Assay used: immunoSEQ multiplex PCR; TCRdb lists only in-frame clones, some missing. The sample includes approximately 34,000 clones, 88% seen only once; the top ten take 8.5% to 10%. The specimen was peripheral blood. All receptors come from a human donor in a cohort sampled during active COVID-19.

This rearrangement joins TRBV19 to TRBJ2-1; weak D call: TRBD1 (6 bases). This CDR3 is 16 amino acids long. V shed 8 bases and J shed 7 bases, with 24 bases lying between them. CDR1 and CDR2 from the germline V gene are LNHDA and SQIVND (reference sequence). DNA of the CDR3: TGTGCCAGTGCGGCCCCCCACAGGGTGATGAGAAATGAGCAGTTCTTC. Translated, it gives CASAAPHRVMRNEQFF. Complete variable domain (other parts from reference TRBV19 and TRBJ2-1): DGGITQSPKYLFRKEGQNVTLSCEQNLNHDAMYWYRQDPGQGLRLIYYSQIVNDFQKGDIAEGYSVSREKKESFPLTVTSAQKNPTAFYLCASAAPHRVMRNEQFFGPGTRLTVL.

This chain links TRBV14 with TRBJ2-2, with 10 positions matching TRBD2. With V trimmed by 2 bases and J by 5 bases, 2 bases remained unmatched. The CDR3 sequence is 15 residues long. The germline gives CDR1 SGHDN, CDR2 FVKESK. The chain's CDR3 is CASSQQLAGTGELFF. The CDR3, as DNA: TGTGCCAGCAGCCAACAACTAGCGGGGACCGGGGAGCTGTTTTTT.

The chain uses TRBV9 and TRBJ2-3; 11 bases are shared with TRBD2. The CDR3 is 16 residues long. V lost 3 bases to trimming and J lost 2 bases; unmatched junction nucleotides: 5. Germline V gene data show CDR1 as SGDLS and CDR2 as YYNGEE. The CDR3 region is CASSGGTSGNTDTQYF. The CDR3 bases are TGTGCCAGCAGCGGGGGGACTAGCGGTAACACAGATACGCAGTATTTT.

The V and J genes are TRBV6-5 and TRBJ1-4, with TRBD1 matching over 8 bases. Germline loops: CDR1 MNHEY, CDR2 SVGAGI. The CDR3 length is 15 residues. V lost 6 bases and J lost 7; bases outside the gene matches: 10. The CDR3 coding sequence is TGTGCCAGCAGAAGAGGACAGGGAGGGGGTGAAAAACTGTTTTTT. It specifies CASRRGQGGGEKLFF.

V and J are TRBV5-6 and TRBJ2-2; D is perhaps TRBD1 (6 bases). Trimming cost V 0 bases and J 6 bases, with 15 bases left between them. The CDR3 is made up of 16 amino acids. CDR1 is SGHDT and CDR2 is YYEEEE in the germline V gene. The CDR3 region has the DNA TGTGCCAGCAGCTTGGAATGGGGGCGGCAGTCCGGGGAGCTGTTTTTT. This sequence encodes CASSLEWGRQSGELFF.

CDR3 protein: CASIPTEAFF. The CDR3 bases are TGCGCCAGCATTCCAACTGAAGCTTTCTTT. The chain has TRBV23-1 and TRBJ1-1; D is uncertain. TRBV23-1 is sorted into the ORF group, with uncertain function. Deletions cut 7 bases from V and 5 bases from J, with 5 bases between. The CDR3 consists of 10 residues.

V is TRBV7-8 and J is TRBJ1-1, with a possible D match to TRBD1 (6 bases). The CDR3 has 17 amino acids. Germline V CDR1 and CDR2: SGHVS, FQNEAQ. Trimming shortened V by 5 bases and J by 5 bases, and 24 bases separated the two germline ends. The CDR3 nucleotides read TGTGCCAGCAGCCCATTAGCTCAGGGGCCACCGCGAACTGAAGCTTTCTTT. This encodes CASSPLAQGPPRTEAFF.

The V call is TRBV19, the J call TRBJ2-7; TRBD2 matches 8 bases. The CDR3 sequence is 15 residues long. Germline V gene data show CDR1 as LNHDA and CDR2 as SQIVND (reference sequence). The V segment lost 6 bases and the J segment 7 bases; nucleotides outside the gene matches: 14. The CDR3 protein is CASRSRGAGAFEQYF. In DNA form, the CDR3 reads TGTGCCAGTAGGTCCCGAGGAGCGGGAGCGTTTGAGCAGTACTTC. Together with reference TRBV19 and TRBJ2-7, the CDR3 gives the full variable domain: DGGITQSPKYLFRKEGQNVTLSCEQNLNHDAMYWYRQDPGQGLRLIYYSQIVNDFQKGDIAEGYSVSREKKESFPLTVTSAQKNPTAFYLCASRSRGAGAFEQYFGPGTRLTVT.

This clone was seen a few times. The CDR3 protein is CASSLTGGTTEAFF. CDR3 DNA sequence: TGTGCCAGCAGTTTGACAGGGGGCACCACTGAAGCTTTCTTT. V and J are TRBV5-4 and TRBJ1-1, with 10 bases lining up with TRBD1. The CDR3 is 14 residues long. Trimming at V came to 5 bases and at J to 4 bases, leaving 5 bases not matched to a gene. In germline, CDR1 is SGHNT, CDR2 YYREEE (reference sequence). The whole variable domain, filled in from reference TRBV5-4 and TRBJ1-1, reads ETGVTQSPTHLIKTRGQQVTLRCSSQSGHNTVSWYQQALGQGPQFIFQYYREEENGRGNFPPRFSGLQFPNYSSELNVNALELDDSALYLCASSLTGGTTEAFFGQGTRLTVV.

The chain links TRBV9 to TRBJ2-3; 11 bases match TRBD2. The V gene end was trimmed by 0 bases and the J gene end by 4 bases; junction bases not matched to a gene: 7. This CDR3 spans 17 amino acids. In germline, CDR1 is SGDLS, CDR2 YYNGEE. The CDR3 loop is CASSVVGSGGASDTQYF. The CDR3 nucleotides are TGTGCCAGCAGCGTAGTAGGTAGCGGGGGGGCTTCAGATACGCAGTATTTT.

The chain joins TRBV27 to TRBJ2-7; 8 bases fit TRBD1. V was pared by 10 bases and J by 5 bases, with 13 bases of the junction left unmatched. The length of the CDR3 is 14 residues. Germline loops: CDR1 MNHEY, CDR2 SMNVEV (reference sequence). The CDR3 coding sequence is TGTGCCACCAAGCGACAGGGGAAATTCCACGAGCAGTACTTC. Residues: CATKRQGKFHEQYF.

The chain employs TRBV3-1 (or the pseudogene TRBV3-2) and TRBJ2-2; the match to TRBD1 covers 8 bases. The germline gives CDR1 LGHDT, CDR2 YNNKEL (reference sequence). J gave up 1 base and V 5 bases, and 6 bases lay outside the gene matches. This CDR3 contains 16 residues. DNA for the CDR3: TGTGCCAGCAGCAGGCACGGACAGGGGAACACCGGGGAGCTGTTTTTT. It codes for CASSRHGQGNTGELFF.

The V call is TRBV7-2, the J call TRBJ1-6; 8 bases fit TRBD1. CDR1 and CDR2 (germline): SGHTA, FQGNSA. V lost 5 bases to trimming and J lost 10 bases; unmatched junction nucleotides: 13. This CDR3 has 16 residues. The DNA of the CDR3 is TGTGCCAGCAGCCAACAACAGGGGGTAACGGGATCACCCCTCCACTTT. This translates into CASSQQQGVTGSPLHF. Full variable domain (remainder filled in from reference TRBV7-2 and TRBJ1-6): GAGVSQSPSNKVTEKGKDVELRCDPISGHTALYWYRQSLGQGLEFLIYFQGNSAPDKSGLPSDRFSAERTGGSVSTLTIQRTQQEDSAVYLCASSQQQGVTGSPLHFGNGTRLTVT.

The chain joins TRBV18 to TRBJ2-1; a weak D match, TRBD2 (5 bases). Per the germline V gene, CDR1 is KGHSH and CDR2 is LQKENI. The germline V and J ends were trimmed by 6 bases and 4 bases, with 13 bases remaining between them. This CDR3 comprises 14 residues. The CDR3 DNA is TGTGCCAGCTCCACTAGGGAGCGATACAATGAGCAGTTCTTC. Protein: CASSTRERYNEQFF.

The V gene is TRBV18, the J gene TRBJ2-1; D perhaps matches TRBD2 (6 bases). Germline V gene lookup returns CDR1 KGHSH and CDR2 LQKENI. V lost 6 bases and J lost 6, with 15 bases in between. The CDR3 sequence is 14 residues long. The CDR3 nucleotides read TGTGCCAGCTCTCCCGGGACTTTGGGCAATGAGCAGTTCTTC. It yields the protein CASSPGTLGNEQFF.

The V call is TRBV28, the J call TRBJ1-4; tentative D call: TRBD1 (5 bases). Germline V gene sequence: CDR1 MDHEN, CDR2 SYDVKM. The CDR3 spans 15 residues. V was trimmed by 5 bases and J by 6 bases, leaving 16 bases between them. The CDR3 is CASSKIGRADEKLFF. The CDR3 DNA is TGTGCCAGCAGTAAAATCGGCAGGGCAGATGAAAAACTGTTTTTT.

The V and J genes are TRBV19 and TRBJ1-1; D unclear. From germline, CDR1 is LNHDA and CDR2 SQIVND (reference sequence). Trimming took off 7 bases at V and 3 bases at J, with 12 bases between the two ends. The CDR3 consists of 13 residues. The CDR3 nucleotides are TGTGCCAGTACCCGTGGCACCTACACTGAAGCTTTCTTT. Amino acid sequence: CASTRGTYTEAFF. The variable domain in full, completed from reference TRBV19 and TRBJ1-1, reads DGGITQSPKYLFRKEGQNVTLSCEQNLNHDAMYWYRQDPGQGLRLIYYSQIVNDFQKGDIAEGYSVSREKKESFPLTVTSAQKNPTAFYLCASTRGTYTEAFFGQGTRLTVV.

The J gene is TRBJ1-1, the V gene TRBV6-5, with 10 bases matching TRBD1. The CDR3 runs 13 residues. Germline V lookup: CDR1 MNHEY, CDR2 SVGAGI. J was trimmed by 6 bases and V by 6 bases; bases with no gene match: 4. The CDR3: CASRWTGGAEAFF. The CDR3, as DNA: TGTGCCAGCAGGTGGACAGGGGGGGCTGAAGCTTTCTTT.

The chain carries TRBV7-6 and TRBJ2-6; perhaps TRBD2 as D (5 bases). CDR1 and CDR2 from the germline V gene are SGHVS and FNYEAQ. This CDR3 comprises 19 residues. Trimming cost V 4 bases and J 1 base, with 20 bases left between them. The CDR3 nucleotides are TGTGCCAGCAGCTCGGCTATCGCCCGGGGAAGGTCTGGGGCCAACGTCCTGACTTTC. Translated: CASSSAIARGRSGANVLTF. Full variable domain (rest looked up from reference TRBV7-6 and TRBJ2-6): GAGVSQSPRYKVTKRGQDVALRCDPISGHVSLYWYRQALGQGPEFLTYFNYEAQQDKSGLPNDRFSAERPEGSISTLTIQRTEQRDSAMYRCASSSAIARGRSGANVLTFGAGSRLTVL.

The chain employs TRBV7-8 and TRBJ1-1, with D hard to call. Germline values: CDR1 SGHVS, CDR2 FQNEAQ. Deletions cut 0 bases from V and 1 base from J, with 6 bases between. This CDR3 has 14 residues. Here the CDR3 reads CASSLAGENTEAFF. CDR3 coding DNA: TGTGCCAGCAGCTTAGCCGGGGAGAACACTGAAGCTTTCTTT.

The gene calls are TRBV7-2 and TRBJ2-3; no clear D gene. Germline CDR1 and CDR2: SGHTA and FQGNSA. Between the trimmed V and J ends, which lost 3 bases and 2 bases, there was a span of 15 bases. CDR3 length: 16 amino acids. The CDR3 bases are TGTGCCAGCAGCTTGGTGGCCACAAAATCCACAGATACGCAGTATTTT. It specifies CASSLVATKSTDTQYF.

This clone was counted a few times. This chain uses TRBV27 with TRBJ2-7, with 8 bases lining up with TRBD2. This CDR3 comprises 13 residues. With 5 bases clipped from V and 7 bases from J, the junction kept 7 bases outside the gene matches. CDR1 and CDR2 (germline): MNHEY, SMNVEV (reference sequence). This CDR3 is CASSPSTSVEQYF. The CDR3 DNA reads TGTGCCAGCAGTCCTTCGACTAGCGTAGAGCAGTACTTC.

The V call is TRBV9, the J call TRBJ2-6, with D perhaps TRBD2 (5 bases). Trimming cost V 3 bases and J 0 bases, with 7 bases left between them. The CDR3 spans 15 residues. Germline V gene sequence: CDR1 SGDLS, CDR2 YYNGEE. CDR3 DNA sequence: TGTGCCAGCAGCGGAGGGTCCTCTGGGGCCAACGTCCTGACTTTC. Translated, it gives CASSGGSSGANVLTF.

The chain uses TRBV7-9 and TRBJ2-1; 10 nucleotides match TRBD2. V shed 5 bases, J shed 2 bases, and the junction held 6 bases outside the gene matches. Germline CDR1 SEHNR, CDR2 FQNEAQ (reference sequence). This CDR3 is 16 amino acids long. CDR3 region: CASSRLAGFTYNEQFF. The CDR3 DNA follows: TGTGCCAGCAGCCGACTAGCGGGTTTTACCTACAATGAGCAGTTCTTC. Full variable domain (missing parts from reference TRBV7-9 and TRBJ2-1): DTGVSQNPRHKITKRGQNVTFRCDPISEHNRLYWYRQTLGQGPEFLTYFQNEAQLEKSRLLSDRFSAERPKGSFSTLEIQRTEQGDSAMYLCASSRLAGFTYNEQFFGPGTRLTVL.

The chain recombines TRBV11-2 with TRBJ2-5; 14 bases align to TRBD2. V lost 5 bases to trimming and J lost 5 bases; unmatched junction nucleotides: 16. CDR3 size: 19 residues. CDR1 is SGHAT, CDR2 FQNNGV, per germline. DNA of the CDR3: TGTGCCAGCAGCCTACTCCCCCCGACTAGCGGGAGGGCCCGGGAGACCCAGTACTTC. Translation gives CASSLLPPTSGRARETQYF.

The chain employs TRBV30 and TRBJ2-5; 8 bases fit TRBD2. With V trimmed by 5 bases and J by 2 bases, 4 bases remained unmatched. The CDR3 is 13 amino acids. Germline V gene lookup returns CDR1 GTSNPN and CDR2 SVGIG (reference sequence). This chain's CDR3 is CAWGGGGQETQYF. In nucleotides, the CDR3 is TGTGCCTGGGGGGGCGGGGGGCAAGAGACCCAGTACTTC. Combining the CDR3 with reference TRBV30 and TRBJ2-5 gives the whole variable domain SQTIHQWPATLVQPVGSPLSLECTVEGTSNPNLYWYRQAAGRGLQLLFYSVGIGQISSEVPQNLSASRPQDRQFILSSKKLLLSDSGFYLCAWGGGGQETQYFGPGTRLLVL.